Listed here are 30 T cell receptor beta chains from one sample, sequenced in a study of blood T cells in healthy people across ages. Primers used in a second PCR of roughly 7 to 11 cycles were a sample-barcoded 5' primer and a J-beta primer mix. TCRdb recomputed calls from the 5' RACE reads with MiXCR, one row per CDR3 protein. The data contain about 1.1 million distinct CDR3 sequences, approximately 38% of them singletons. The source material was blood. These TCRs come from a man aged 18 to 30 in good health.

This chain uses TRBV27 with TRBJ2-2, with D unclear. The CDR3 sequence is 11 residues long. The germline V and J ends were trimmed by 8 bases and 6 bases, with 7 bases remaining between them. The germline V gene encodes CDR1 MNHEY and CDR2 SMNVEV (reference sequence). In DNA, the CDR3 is TGTGCCAGCCTCAATGCCGGGGAGCTGTTTTTT. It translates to CASLNAGELFF.

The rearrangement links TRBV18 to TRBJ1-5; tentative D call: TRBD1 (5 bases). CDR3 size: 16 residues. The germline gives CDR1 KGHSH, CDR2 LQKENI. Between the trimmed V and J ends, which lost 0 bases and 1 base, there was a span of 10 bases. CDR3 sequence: CASSPPGRGSNQPQHF. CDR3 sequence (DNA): TGTGCCAGCTCACCACCGGGACGGGGGAGCAATCAGCCCCAGCATTTT.

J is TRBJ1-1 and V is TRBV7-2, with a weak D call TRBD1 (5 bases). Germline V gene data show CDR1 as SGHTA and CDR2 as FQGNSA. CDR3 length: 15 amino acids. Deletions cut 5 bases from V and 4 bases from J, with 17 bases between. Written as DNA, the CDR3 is TGTGCCAGCAGCCTAAATGGAGCAGGGAGCACTGAAGCTTTCTTT. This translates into CASSLNGAGSTEAFF.

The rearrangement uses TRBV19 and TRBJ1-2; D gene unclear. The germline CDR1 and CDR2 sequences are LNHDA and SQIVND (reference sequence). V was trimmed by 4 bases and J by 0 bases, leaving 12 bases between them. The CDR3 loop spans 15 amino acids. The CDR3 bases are TGTGCCAGTAGTACAGACACCAGCGCTAACTATGGCTACACCTTC. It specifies CASSTDTSANYGYTF.

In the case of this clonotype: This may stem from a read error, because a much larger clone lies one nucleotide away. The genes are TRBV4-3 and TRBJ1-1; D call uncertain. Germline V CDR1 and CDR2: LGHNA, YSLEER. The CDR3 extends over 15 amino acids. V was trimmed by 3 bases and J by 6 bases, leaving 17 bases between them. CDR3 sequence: CASSQERTAAPEAFF. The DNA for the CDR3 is TGCGCCAGCAGCCAGGAGCGTACAGCTGCCCCTGAAGCTTTCTTT.

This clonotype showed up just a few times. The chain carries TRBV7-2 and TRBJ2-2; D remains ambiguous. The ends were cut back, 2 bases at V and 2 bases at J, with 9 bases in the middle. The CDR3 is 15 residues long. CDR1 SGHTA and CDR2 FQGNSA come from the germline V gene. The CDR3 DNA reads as TGTGCCAGCAGCTTATGGTCCGGTAACACCGGGGAGCTGTTTTTT. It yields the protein CASSLWSGNTGELFF.

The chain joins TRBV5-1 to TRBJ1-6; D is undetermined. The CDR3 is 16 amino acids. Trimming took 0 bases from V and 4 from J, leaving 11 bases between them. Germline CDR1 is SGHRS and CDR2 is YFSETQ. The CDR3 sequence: CASSLDIGQYNSPLHF. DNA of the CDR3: TGCGCCAGCAGCTTGGACATTGGGCAATATAATTCACCCCTCCACTTT. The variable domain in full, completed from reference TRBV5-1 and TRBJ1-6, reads KAGVTQTPRYLIKTRGQQVTLSCSPISGHRSVSWYQQTPGQGLQFLFEYFSETQRNKGNFPGRFSGRQFSNSRSEMNVSTLELGDSALYLCASSLDIGQYNSPLHFGNGTRLTVT.

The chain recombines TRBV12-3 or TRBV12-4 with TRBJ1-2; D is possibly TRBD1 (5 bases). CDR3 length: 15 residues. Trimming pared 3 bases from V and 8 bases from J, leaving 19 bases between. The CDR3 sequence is CASSLGTFAMGGYTF. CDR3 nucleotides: TGTGCCAGCAGTTTGGGGACCTTTGCTATGGGGGGCTACACCTTC.

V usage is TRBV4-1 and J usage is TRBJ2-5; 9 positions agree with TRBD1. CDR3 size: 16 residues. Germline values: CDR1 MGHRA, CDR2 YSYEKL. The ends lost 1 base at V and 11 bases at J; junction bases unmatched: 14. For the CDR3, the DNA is TGCGCCAGCAGCCAAGGACCGGGACAGGGTCGTAATGAGCAGTACTTC. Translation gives CASSQGPGQGRNEQYF.

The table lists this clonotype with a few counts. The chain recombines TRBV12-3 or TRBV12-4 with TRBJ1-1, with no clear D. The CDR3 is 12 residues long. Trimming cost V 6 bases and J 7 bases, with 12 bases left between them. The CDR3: CASSPLLGEAFF. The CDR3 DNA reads TGTGCCAGCAGCCCACTCTTGGGTGAAGCTTTCTTT.

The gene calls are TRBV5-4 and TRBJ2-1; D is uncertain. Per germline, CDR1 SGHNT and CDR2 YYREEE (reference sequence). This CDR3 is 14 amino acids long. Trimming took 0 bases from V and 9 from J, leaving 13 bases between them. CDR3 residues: CASSLDHLRSEQFF. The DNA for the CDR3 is TGTGCCAGCAGCTTGGATCACCTGAGAAGTGAGCAGTTCTTC.

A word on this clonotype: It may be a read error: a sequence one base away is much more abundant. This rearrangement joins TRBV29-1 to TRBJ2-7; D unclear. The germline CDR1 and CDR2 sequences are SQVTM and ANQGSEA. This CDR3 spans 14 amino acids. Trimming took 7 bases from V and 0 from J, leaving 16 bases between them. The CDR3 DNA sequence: TGCAGCGCTGTAGAAGGGCAGACCTCCTACGAGCAGTACTTC. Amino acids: CSAVEGQTSYEQYF.

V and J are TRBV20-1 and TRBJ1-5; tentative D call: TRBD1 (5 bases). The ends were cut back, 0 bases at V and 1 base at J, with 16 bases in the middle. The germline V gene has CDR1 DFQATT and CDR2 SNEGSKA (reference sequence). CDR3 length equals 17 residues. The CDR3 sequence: CSARDPWGEGSNQPQHF. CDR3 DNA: TGCAGTGCTAGAGATCCCTGGGGGGAGGGAAGCAATCAGCCCCAGCATTTT.

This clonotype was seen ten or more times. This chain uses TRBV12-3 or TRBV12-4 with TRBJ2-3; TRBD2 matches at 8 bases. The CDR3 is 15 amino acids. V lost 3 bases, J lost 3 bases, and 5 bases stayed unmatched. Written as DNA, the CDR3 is TGTGCCAGCAGTTTTCCGCGGGAGGCAACAGATACGCAGTATTTT. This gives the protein CASSFPREATDTQYF.

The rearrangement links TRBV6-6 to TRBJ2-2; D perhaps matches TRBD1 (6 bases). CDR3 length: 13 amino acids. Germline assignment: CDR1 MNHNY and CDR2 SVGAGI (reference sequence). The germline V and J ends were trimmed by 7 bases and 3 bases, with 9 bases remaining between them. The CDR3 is CASIRGDTGELFF. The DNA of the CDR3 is TGTGCCAGCATCAGGGGTGACACCGGGGAGCTGTTTTTT.

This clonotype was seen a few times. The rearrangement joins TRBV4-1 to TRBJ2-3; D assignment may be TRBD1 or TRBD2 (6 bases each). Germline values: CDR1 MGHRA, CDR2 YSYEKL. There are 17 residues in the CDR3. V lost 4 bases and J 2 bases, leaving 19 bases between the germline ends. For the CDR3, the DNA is TGCGCCAGCAGCCGGGGCGGGGACATGTCGTCCACAGATACGCAGTATTTT. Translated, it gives CASSRGGDMSSTDTQYF.

CDR3 sequence: CASTPGPLVTEAFF. CDR3 nucleotide sequence: TGTGCCAGCACCCCCGGACCTTTGGTCACTGAAGCTTTCTTT. This chain links TRBV6-5 with TRBJ1-1, with unresolved D. Germline V CDR1 and CDR2: MNHEY, SVGAGI. The germline V and J ends were trimmed by 7 bases and 4 bases, with 16 bases remaining between them. This CDR3 region has 14 residues.

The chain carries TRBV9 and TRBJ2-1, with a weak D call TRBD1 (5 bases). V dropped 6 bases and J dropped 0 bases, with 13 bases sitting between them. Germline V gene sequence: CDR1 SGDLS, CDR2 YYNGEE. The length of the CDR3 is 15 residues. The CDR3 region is CASTQDTSSYNEQFF. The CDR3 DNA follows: TGTGCCAGCACCCAGGACACGAGCTCCTACAATGAGCAGTTCTTC.

CDR3 sequence reads: CATSRAGTGGSDTQYF. CDR3 bases: TGTGCCACCAGCAGAGCTGGGACAGGGGGCAGCGATACGCAGTATTTT. The V gene is TRBV15, the J gene TRBJ2-3, with 12 bases aligning to TRBD1. The V and J ends lost 1 base and 6 bases, in that order; junction bases with no gene match: 5. CDR1 LNHNV and CDR2 YYDKDF come from the germline V gene (reference sequence). The CDR3 length is 16 residues.

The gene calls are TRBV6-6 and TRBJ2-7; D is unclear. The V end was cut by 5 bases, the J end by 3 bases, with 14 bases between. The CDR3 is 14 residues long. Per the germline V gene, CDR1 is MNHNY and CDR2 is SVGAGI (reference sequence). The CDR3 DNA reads TGTGCCAGCAGTCAGACGGACGCCTTCTACGAGCAGTACTTC. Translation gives CASSQTDAFYEQYF.

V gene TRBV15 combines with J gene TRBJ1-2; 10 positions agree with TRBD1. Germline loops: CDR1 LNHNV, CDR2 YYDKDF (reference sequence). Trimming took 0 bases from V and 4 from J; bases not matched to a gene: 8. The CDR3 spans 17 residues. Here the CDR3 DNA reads TGTGCCACCAGCAGAGATGACCGGGACAGGGGCGGCTATGGCTACACCTTC. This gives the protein CATSRDDRDRGGYGYTF.

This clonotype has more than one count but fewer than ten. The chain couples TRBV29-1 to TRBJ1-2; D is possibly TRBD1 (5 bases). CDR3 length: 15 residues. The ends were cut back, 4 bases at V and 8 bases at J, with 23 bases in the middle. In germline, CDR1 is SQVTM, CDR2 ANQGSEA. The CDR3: CSVVDGWAGPRGYTF. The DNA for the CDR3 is TGCAGCGTTGTAGATGGATGGGCAGGGCCTAGGGGCTACACCTTC.

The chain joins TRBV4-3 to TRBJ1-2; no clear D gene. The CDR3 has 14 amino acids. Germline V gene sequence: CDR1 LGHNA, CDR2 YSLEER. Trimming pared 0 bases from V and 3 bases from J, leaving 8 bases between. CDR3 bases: TGCGCCAGCAGCCAAGAGGCTCCCGACTATGGCTACACCTTC. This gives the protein CASSQEAPDYGYTF.

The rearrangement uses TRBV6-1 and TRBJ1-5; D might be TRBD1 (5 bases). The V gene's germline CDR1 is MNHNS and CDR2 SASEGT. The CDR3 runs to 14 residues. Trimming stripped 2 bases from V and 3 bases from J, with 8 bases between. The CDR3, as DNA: TGTGCCAGCAGTGAACAGGGTCACAATCAGCCCCAGCATTTT. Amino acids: CASSEQGHNQPQHF.

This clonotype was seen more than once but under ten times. CDR3 amino acids: CASSPSPKSSYNEQFF. DNA for the CDR3: TGTGCCAGCTCACCGTCACCCAAAAGCTCCTACAATGAGCAGTTCTTC. The rearrangement joins TRBV18 to TRBJ2-1; unclear D gene. The CDR3 covers 16 residues. Germline CDR1 KGHSH, CDR2 LQKENI. The V end lost 3 bases, the J end lost 0 bases, and 12 bases lay between the germline ends.

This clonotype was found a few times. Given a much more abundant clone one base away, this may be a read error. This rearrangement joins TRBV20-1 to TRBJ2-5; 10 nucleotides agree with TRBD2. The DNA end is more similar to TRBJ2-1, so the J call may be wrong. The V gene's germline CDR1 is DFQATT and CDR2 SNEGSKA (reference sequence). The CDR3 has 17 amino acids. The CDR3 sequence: CSATDYSSGGSQETQFF. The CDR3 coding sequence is TGCAGTGCTACCGACTATTCTAGCGGGGGTTCACAAGAGACCCAGTTCTTC.

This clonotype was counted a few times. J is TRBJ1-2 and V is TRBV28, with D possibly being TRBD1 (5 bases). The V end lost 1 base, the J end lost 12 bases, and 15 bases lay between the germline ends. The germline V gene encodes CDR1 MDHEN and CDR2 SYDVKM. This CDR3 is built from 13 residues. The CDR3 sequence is CASSLSRDLINTF. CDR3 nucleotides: TGTGCCAGCAGTTTATCCAGGGACTTAATCAACACCTTC.

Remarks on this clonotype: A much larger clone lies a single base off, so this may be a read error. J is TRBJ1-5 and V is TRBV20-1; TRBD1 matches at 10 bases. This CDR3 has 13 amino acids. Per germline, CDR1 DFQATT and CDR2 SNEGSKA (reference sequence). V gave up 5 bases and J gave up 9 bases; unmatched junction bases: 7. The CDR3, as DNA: TGCAGTGCTTGGGACAGGGGAAGTCGGCCCCAGCATTTT. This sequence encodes CSAWDRGSRPQHF.

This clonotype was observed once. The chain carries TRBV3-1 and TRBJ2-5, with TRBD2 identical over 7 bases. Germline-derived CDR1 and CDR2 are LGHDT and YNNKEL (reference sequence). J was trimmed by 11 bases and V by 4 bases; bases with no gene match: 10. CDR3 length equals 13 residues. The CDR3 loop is CASSPTSIGEQYF. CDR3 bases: TGTGCCAGCAGCCCGACTAGCATTGGTGAGCAGTACTTC.

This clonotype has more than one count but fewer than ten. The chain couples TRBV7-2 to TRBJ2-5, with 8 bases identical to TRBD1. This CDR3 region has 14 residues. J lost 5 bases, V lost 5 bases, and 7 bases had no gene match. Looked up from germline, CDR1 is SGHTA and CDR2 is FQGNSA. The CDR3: CASSKRQGWETQYF. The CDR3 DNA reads TGTGCCAGCAGCAAAAGACAGGGGTGGGAGACCCAGTACTTC.